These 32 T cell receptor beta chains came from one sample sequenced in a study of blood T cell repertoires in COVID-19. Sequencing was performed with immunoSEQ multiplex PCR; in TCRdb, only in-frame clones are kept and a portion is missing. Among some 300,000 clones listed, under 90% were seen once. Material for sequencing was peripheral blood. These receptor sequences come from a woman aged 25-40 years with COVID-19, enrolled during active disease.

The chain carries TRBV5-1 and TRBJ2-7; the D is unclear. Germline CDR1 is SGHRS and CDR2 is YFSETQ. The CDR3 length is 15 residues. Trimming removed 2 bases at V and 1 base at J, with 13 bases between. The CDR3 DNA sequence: TGCGCCAGCAGCTTCTGGTCAGGTCAATCCTACGAGCAGTACGTC. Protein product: CASSFWSGQSYEQYV.

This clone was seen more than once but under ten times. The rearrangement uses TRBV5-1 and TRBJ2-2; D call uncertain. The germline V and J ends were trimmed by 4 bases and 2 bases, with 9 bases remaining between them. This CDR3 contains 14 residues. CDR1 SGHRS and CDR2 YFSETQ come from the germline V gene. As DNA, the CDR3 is TGCGCCAGCAGCACTCAACCCAACACCGGGGAGCTGTTTTTT. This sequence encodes CASSTQPNTGELFF.

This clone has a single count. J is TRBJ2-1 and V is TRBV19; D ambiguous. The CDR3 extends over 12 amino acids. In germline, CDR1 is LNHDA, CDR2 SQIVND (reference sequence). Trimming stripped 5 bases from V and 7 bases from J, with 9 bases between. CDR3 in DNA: TGTGCCAGTAGTCCCCCAACAAATGAGCAGTTCTTC. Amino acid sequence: CASSPPTNEQFF. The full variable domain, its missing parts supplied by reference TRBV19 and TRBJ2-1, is DGGITQSPKYLFRKEGQNVTLSCEQNLNHDAMYWYRQDPGQGLRLIYYSQIVNDFQKGDIAEGYSVSREKKESFPLTVTSAQKNPTAFYLCASSPPTNEQFFGPGTRLTVL.

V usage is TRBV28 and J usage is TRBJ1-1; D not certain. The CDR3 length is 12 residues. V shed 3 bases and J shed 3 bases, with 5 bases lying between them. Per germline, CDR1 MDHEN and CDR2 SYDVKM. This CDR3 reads CASSLRHTEAFF. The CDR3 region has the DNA TGTGCCAGCAGTTTGCGGCACACTGAAGCTTTCTTT.

The CDR3 is CASSRRGPVEAFF. CDR3 in DNA: TGTGCCAGCAGTCGTAGGGGGCCCGTTGAAGCTTTCTTT. The chain combines TRBV28 with TRBJ1-1; TRBD1 matches 7 bases. J was trimmed by 7 bases and V by 5 bases; bases with no gene match: 7. CDR3 length: 13 residues. CDR1 and CDR2 (germline): MDHEN, SYDVKM.

The CDR3 DNA follows: TGCAGCGTTTCCCAGGGCGACACCGGGGAGCTGTTTTTT. Protein: CSVSQGDTGELFF. The chain joins TRBV29-1 to TRBJ2-2, with D possibly matching TRBD1 (5 bases). V gave up 5 bases and J gave up 3 bases, with 10 bases separating them. There are 13 residues in the CDR3. Germline CDR1 SQVTM, CDR2 ANQGSEA.

CDR3 in amino acids: CASSSWGGYNEQFF. The CDR3 DNA follows: TGTGCCAGTAGTAGCTGGGGGGGATACAATGAGCAGTTCTTC. The chain carries TRBV19 and TRBJ2-1, with 7 bases matching TRBD2. CDR1 LNHDA and CDR2 SQIVND come from the germline V gene (reference sequence). The CDR3 loop spans 14 amino acids. J was trimmed by 4 bases and V by 4 bases; bases with no gene match: 4.

The DNA of the CDR3 is TGTGCCAGCAGCTCCGGACTAGCGGGGAAGGAGACCCAGTACTTC. Translation gives CASSSGLAGKETQYF. The V gene is TRBV5-4, the J gene TRBJ2-5, with TRBD2 matching 12 bases. CDR1 and CDR2 (germline): SGHNT, YYREEE (reference sequence). There are 15 residues in the CDR3. Trimming at V came to 3 bases and at J to 5 bases, leaving 5 bases not matched to a gene.

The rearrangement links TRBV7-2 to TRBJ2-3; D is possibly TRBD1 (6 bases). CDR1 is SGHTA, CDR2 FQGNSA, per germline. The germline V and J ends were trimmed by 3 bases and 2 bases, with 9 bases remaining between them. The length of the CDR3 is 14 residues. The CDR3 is CASSFGQSTDTQYF. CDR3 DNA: TGTGCCAGCAGCTTTGGACAGTCCACAGATACGCAGTATTTT.

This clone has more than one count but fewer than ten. The CDR3 reads CASGLAGGPPETQYF. The DNA for the CDR3 is TGTGCCAGCGGGCTAGCGGGGGGGCCACCAGAGACCCAGTACTTC. The V gene is TRBV2, the J gene TRBJ2-5; 12 bases are shared with TRBD2. The CDR3 is 15 amino acids. The germline V gene encodes CDR1 SNHLY and CDR2 FYNNEI. With V trimmed by 8 bases and J by 4 bases, 8 bases remained unmatched.

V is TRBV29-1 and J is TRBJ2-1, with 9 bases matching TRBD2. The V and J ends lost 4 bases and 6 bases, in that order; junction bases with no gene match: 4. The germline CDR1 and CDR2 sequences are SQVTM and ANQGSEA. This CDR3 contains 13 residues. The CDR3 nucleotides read TGCAGCGTTGTGACTAGCGGTCTCAATGAGCAGTTCTTC. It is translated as CSVVTSGLNEQFF.

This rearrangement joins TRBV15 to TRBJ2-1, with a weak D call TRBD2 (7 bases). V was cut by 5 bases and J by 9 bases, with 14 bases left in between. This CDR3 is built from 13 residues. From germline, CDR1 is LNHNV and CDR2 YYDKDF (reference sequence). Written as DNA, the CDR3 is TGTGCCACCAGCCTAGGGGGGGTTACTGAGCAGTTCTTC. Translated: CATSLGGVTEQFF.

In DNA form, the CDR3 reads TGTGCCAGCATGGGGAGGAGTAACTATGGCTACACCTTC. Encoded protein: CASMGRSNYGYTF. J is TRBJ1-2 and V is TRBV7-2; D uncertain. V was clipped by 7 bases and J by 1 base, with 10 bases between them. The CDR3 consists of 13 residues. The germline CDR1 and CDR2 sequences are SGHTA and FQGNSA.

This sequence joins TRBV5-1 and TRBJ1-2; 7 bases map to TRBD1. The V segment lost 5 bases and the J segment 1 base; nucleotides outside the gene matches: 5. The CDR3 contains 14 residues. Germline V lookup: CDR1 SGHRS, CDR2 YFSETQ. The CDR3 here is CASRRGTDNYGYTF. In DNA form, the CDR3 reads TGCGCCAGCAGGCGTGGGACAGATAACTATGGCTACACCTTC.

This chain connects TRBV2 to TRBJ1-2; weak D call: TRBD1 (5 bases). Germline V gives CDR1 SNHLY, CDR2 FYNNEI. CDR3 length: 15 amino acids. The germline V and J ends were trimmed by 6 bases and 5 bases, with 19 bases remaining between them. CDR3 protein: CASRADNRPAYGYTF. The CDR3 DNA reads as TGTGCCAGCAGGGCGGACAATCGACCCGCGTATGGCTACACCTTC.

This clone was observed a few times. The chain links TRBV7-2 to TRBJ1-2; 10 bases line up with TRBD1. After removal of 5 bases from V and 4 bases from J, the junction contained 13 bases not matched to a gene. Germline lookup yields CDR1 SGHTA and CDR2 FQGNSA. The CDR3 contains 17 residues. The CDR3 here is CASSPEVRDRGSYGYTF. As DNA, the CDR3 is TGTGCCAGCAGCCCCGAGGTTCGGGACAGGGGCTCCTATGGCTACACCTTC.

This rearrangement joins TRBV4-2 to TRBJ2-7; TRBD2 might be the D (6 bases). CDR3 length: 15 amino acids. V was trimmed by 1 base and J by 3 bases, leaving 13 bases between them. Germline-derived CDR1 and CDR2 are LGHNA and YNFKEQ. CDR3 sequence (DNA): TGTGCCAGCAGCCAAGGAGGGGCGGGGAGCTACGAGCAGTACTTC. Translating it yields CASSQGGAGSYEQYF.

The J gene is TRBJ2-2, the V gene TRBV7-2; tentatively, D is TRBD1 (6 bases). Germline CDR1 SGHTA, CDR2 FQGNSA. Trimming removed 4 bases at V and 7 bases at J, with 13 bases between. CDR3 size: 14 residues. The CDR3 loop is CASSSHRESGELFF. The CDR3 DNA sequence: TGTGCCAGCAGCTCCCACAGGGAAAGCGGGGAGCTGTTTTTT.

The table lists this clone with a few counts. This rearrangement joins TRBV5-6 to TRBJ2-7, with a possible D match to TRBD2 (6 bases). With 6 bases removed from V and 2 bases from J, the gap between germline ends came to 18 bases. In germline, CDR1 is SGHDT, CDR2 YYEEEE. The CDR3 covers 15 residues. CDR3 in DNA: TGTGCCAGCATCTCTATGGGGGAGGACACCTACGAGCAGTACGTC. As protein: CASISMGEDTYEQYV.

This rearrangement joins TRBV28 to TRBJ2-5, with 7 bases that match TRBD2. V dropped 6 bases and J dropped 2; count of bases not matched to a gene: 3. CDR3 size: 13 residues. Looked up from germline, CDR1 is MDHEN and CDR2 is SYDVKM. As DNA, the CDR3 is TGTGCCAGCAGCCTTAGCGGGCAAGAGACCCAGTACTTC. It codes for CASSLSGQETQYF.

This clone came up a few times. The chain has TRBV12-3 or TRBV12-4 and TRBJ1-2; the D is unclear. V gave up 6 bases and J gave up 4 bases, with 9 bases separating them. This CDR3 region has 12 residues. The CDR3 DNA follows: TGTGCCAGCAGGCTCCGGAGCTATGGCTACACCTTC. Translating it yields CASRLRSYGYTF.

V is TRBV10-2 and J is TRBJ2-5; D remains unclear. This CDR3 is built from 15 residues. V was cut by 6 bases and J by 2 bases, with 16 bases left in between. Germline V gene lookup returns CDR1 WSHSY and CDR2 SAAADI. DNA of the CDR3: TGCGCCAGCAGAGAACAGCTCTATGGACAAGAGACCCAGTACTTC. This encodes CASREQLYGQETQYF.

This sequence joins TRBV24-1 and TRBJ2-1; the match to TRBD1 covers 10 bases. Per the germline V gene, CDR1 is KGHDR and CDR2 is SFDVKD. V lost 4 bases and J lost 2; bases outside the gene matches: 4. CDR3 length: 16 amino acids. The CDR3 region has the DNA TGTGCCACCAGTGACCTTGGACAGGGGGCCTACAATGAGCAGTTCTTC. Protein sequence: CATSDLGQGAYNEQFF.

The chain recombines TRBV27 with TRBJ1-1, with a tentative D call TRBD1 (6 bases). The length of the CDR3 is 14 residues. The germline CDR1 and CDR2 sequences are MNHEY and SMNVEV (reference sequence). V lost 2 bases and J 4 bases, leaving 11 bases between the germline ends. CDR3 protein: CASSLGGSGTEAFF. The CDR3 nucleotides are TGTGCCAGCAGTTTAGGGGGCAGCGGCACTGAAGCTTTCTTT.

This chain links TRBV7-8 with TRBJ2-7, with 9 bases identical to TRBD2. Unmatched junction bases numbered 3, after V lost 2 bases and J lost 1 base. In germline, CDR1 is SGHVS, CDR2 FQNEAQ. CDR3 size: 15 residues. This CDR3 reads CASSLQRGESYEQYV. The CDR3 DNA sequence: TGTGCCAGCAGCTTACAGCGGGGGGAGTCCTACGAGCAGTACGTC.

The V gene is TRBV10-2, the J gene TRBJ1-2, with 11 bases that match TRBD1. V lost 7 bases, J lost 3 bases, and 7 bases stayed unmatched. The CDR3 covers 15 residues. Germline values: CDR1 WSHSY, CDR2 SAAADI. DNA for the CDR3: TGCGCCAGCACCCCGGACAGGGGGCGGGACTATGGCTACACCTTC. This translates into CASTPDRGRDYGYTF.

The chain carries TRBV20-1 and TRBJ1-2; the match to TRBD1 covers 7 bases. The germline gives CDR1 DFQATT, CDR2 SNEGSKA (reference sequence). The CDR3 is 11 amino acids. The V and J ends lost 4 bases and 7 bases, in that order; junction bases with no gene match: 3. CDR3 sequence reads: CSAIQGTGYTF. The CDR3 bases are TGCAGTGCTATACAGGGGACTGGCTACACCTTC.

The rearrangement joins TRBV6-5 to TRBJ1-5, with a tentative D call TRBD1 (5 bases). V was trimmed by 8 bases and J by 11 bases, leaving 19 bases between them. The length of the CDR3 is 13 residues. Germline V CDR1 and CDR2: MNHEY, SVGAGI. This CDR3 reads CASQRRWGSAQHF. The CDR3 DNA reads TGTGCCAGCCAGCGAAGGTGGGGCTCAGCCCAGCATTTT.

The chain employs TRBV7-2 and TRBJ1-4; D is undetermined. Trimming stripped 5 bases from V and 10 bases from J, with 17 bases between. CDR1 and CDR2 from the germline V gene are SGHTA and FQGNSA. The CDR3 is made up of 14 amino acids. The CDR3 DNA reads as TGTGCCAGCAGCCCGGTGGCGGTGAACGGAAAACTGTTTTTT. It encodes CASSPVAVNGKLFF.

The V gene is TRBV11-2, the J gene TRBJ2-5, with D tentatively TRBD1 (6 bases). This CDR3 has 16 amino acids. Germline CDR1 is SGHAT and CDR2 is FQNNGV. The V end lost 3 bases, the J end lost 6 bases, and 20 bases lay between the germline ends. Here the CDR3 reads CASSFTRGQSKKTQYF. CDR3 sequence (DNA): TGTGCCAGCAGCTTTACTCGCGGACAGTCAAAAAAGACCCAGTACTTC.

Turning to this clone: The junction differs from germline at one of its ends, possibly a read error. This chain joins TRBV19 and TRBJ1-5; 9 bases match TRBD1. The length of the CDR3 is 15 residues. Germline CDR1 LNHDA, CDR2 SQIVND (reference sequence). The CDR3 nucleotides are TGTGCCAGTAGTATTACGGGACAGGGCAACCAGCCCCAGCATTTT. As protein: CASSITGQGNQPQHF.

For the CDR3, the DNA is TGTGCCAGCAGTTTACTCCGGGGGTACAGCAATCAGCCCCAGCATTTT. The encoded protein is CASSLLRGYSNQPQHF. The chain carries TRBV28 and TRBJ1-5; a possible D gene is TRBD1 (5 bases). This CDR3 spans 16 amino acids. V lost 2 bases, J lost 1 base, and 12 bases lay in between. Germline CDR1 is MDHEN and CDR2 is SYDVKM.